Below are 12 T cell receptor beta chains sequenced from a single sample in a study of cytomegalovirus exposure and HLA in healthy donors. The PCR was carried out with 60 Vbeta primers and 13 Jbeta primers. TCRdb keeps only in-frame clones here, not all; method: immunoSEQ multiplex PCR. The repertoire has more than 80,000 clones, roughly 82% of them found once; the top ten carry roughly 6%. Sequenced: PBMCs. The receptors were sampled from a woman aged 50 to 65 in good health and CMV-seropositive.

The count of this clone is one. This chain joins TRBV10-3 and TRBJ1-2; 8 bases align to TRBD1. The germline V gene has CDR1 ENHRY and CDR2 SYGVKD. This CDR3 has 13 amino acids. V dropped 8 bases and J dropped 7; count of bases not matched to a gene: 9. The CDR3: CAIGEQGAGGYTF. The DNA of the CDR3 is TGTGCCATCGGCGAGCAGGGGGCGGGTGGCTACACCTTC.

This rearrangement joins TRBV7-2 to TRBJ1-5; maybe TRBD1 (5 bases). The CDR3 sequence is 14 residues long. V gave up 5 bases and J gave up 3 bases, with 11 bases separating them. CDR1 and CDR2 from the germline V gene are SGHTA and FQGNSA. The chain's CDR3 is CASSPGQINQPQHF. In DNA form, the CDR3 reads TGTGCCAGCAGCCCCGGACAAATCAATCAGCCCCAGCATTTT.

This sequence joins TRBV28 and TRBJ2-7; 9 nucleotides line up with TRBD1. CDR1 and CDR2 from the germline V gene are MDHEN and SYDVKM. The junction had 6 bases not matched to a gene; V was cut back by 6 bases and J by 0 bases. The CDR3 length is 15 residues. The chain's CDR3 is CASSLTGGLSYEQYF. The CDR3 DNA follows: TGTGCCAGCAGCCTGACAGGGGGTCTCTCCTACGAGCAGTACTTC.

The chain joins TRBV6-1 to TRBJ2-3; 9 bases are a match to TRBD2. The length of the CDR3 is 20 residues. Germline V lookup: CDR1 MNHNS, CDR2 SASEGT. Trimming cost V 0 bases and J 0 bases; bases outside gene matches: 13. The CDR3 spells CASSEALAGSARVSTDTQYF. As DNA, the CDR3 is TGTGCCAGCAGTGAAGCGCTAGCGGGGTCCGCCCGCGTTAGCACAGATACGCAGTATTTT.

The chain employs TRBV5-1 and TRBJ1-1; 9 positions agree with TRBD1. The ends lost 0 bases at V and 4 bases at J; junction bases unmatched: 1. Germline CDR1 and CDR2: SGHRS and YFSETQ. This CDR3 is 14 amino acids long. CDR3 residues: CASSLGQGVTEAFF. CDR3 sequence (DNA): TGCGCCAGCAGCTTGGGACAGGGGGTCACTGAAGCTTTCTTT.

V gene TRBV11-2 combines with J gene TRBJ1-4, with 7 bases matching TRBD1. From germline, CDR1 is SGHAT and CDR2 FQNNGV. V was clipped by 2 bases and J by 6 bases; unmatched bases: 6. This CDR3 contains 15 residues. CDR3 sequence (DNA): TGTGCCAGCAGCTTATACAGGGGTACATATGAAAAACTGTTTTTT. Protein sequence: CASSLYRGTYEKLFF.

Only one count was recorded for this clone. The V and J genes are TRBV20-1 and TRBJ1-1, with 8 bases identical to TRBD1. Trimming removed 6 bases from V and 7 bases from J; junction bases left unmatched: 4. Germline assignment: CDR1 DFQATT and CDR2 SNEGSKA (reference sequence). The CDR3 is 11 amino acids. The CDR3 DNA is TGCAGTGCCGTTGGACAGGGTGAAGCTTTCTTT. Its translation: CSAVGQGEAFF.

The rearrangement links TRBV27 to TRBJ1-3, with D possibly being TRBD1 (6 bases). Germline V gene data show CDR1 as MNHEY and CDR2 as SMNVEV (reference sequence). There are 15 residues in the CDR3. The V end was cut by 5 bases, the J end by 0 bases, with 11 bases between. The CDR3 spells CASSRLGGSGNTIYF. Here the CDR3 DNA reads TGTGCCAGCAGTCGGCTAGGGGGCTCTGGAAACACCATATATTTT.

The chain couples TRBV25-1 to TRBJ1-1; no firm D call. V lost 5 bases and J lost 4, with 17 bases in between. Germline V CDR1 and CDR2: MGHDK, SYGVNS. The CDR3 loop spans 15 amino acids. CDR3 residues: CASSPPLNPGTEAFF. The CDR3 DNA reads TGTGCCAGCAGTCCGCCCCTTAACCCGGGCACTGAAGCTTTCTTT.

The rearrangement links TRBV7-2 to TRBJ2-1, with D possibly matching TRBD2 (5 bases). V lost 0 bases and J lost 4, with 13 bases in between. Germline values: CDR1 SGHTA, CDR2 FQGNSA. The CDR3 extends over 16 amino acids. Here the CDR3 reads CASSLADLAGYNEQFF. The CDR3, as DNA: TGTGCCAGCAGCTTAGCGGACCTAGCCGGATACAATGAGCAGTTCTTC.

The chain recombines TRBV5-1 with TRBJ2-7, with D possibly matching TRBD1 (6 bases). Germline-derived CDR1 and CDR2 are SGHRS and YFSETQ. V lost 4 bases and J lost 5, with 13 bases in between. The CDR3 consists of 13 residues. CDR3 in amino acids: CASSLGTSNEQYF. CDR3 DNA sequence: TGCGCCAGCAGCCTCGGGACATCTAACGAGCAGTACTTC. Full variable domain (missing parts from reference TRBV5-1 and TRBJ2-7): KAGVTQTPRYLIKTRGQQVTLSCSPISGHRSVSWYQQTPGQGLQFLFEYFSETQRNKGNFPGRFSGRQFSNSRSEMNVSTLELGDSALYLCASSLGTSNEQYFGPGTRLTVT.

The chain employs TRBV6-5 and TRBJ1-6; weak D call: TRBD1 (6 bases). CDR1 is MNHEY, CDR2 SVGAGI, per germline. The CDR3 has 14 residues. Trimming shortened V by 4 bases and J by 5 bases, and 9 bases separated the two germline ends. DNA of the CDR3: TGTGCCAGCAGTTTTAACAGGGATAATTCACCCCTCCACTTT. Protein sequence: CASSFNRDNSPLHF.